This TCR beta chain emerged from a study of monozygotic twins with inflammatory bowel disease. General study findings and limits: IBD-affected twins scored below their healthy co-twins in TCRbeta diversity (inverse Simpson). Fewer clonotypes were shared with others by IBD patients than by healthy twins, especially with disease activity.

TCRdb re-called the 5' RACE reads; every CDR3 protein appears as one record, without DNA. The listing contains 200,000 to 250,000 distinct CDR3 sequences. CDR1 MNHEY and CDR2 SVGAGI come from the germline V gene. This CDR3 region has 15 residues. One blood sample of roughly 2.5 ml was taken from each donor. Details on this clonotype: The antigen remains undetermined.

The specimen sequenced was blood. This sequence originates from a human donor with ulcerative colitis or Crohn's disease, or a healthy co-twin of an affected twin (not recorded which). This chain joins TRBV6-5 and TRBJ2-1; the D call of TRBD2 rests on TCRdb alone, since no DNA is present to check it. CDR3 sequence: CASSYEAGGLGEQFF.